Sequencing of this T cell receptor beta chain was carried out in a study of a mutant IDH1 vaccine in newly diagnosed glioma. Overall study: The first vaccination came 4-6 weeks after radiotherapy alone, or with temozolomide cycles. Beforehand, treatment had been radiotherapy, temozolomide, or both; the majority received both.

V dropped 3 bases and J dropped 0 bases, with 6 bases sitting between them. The CDR3 spans 13 residues. The germline V gene has CDR1 KGHSH and CDR2 LQKENI. Sequencing was performed with immunoSEQ multiplex PCR; in TCRdb, only in-frame clones are kept and a portion is missing. The sample yields roughly 42,000 clones, 75% to 90% seen once. This clone is a singleton in its sample. The antigen is unknown. Findings and limits, study-wide: Apparently, pseudoprogression bore no relation to changes among the top peripheral T cell clonotypes.

The time point denotes: week 5, during vaccination. Every single dose of the vaccine, 300 ug of mutant IDH1 20-mer peptide, came with topical imiquimod. New astrocytomas of WHO grade 3 or 4 that were IDH1-mutant and ATRX-lost were found in the donors. The sequence came from a man between 35 and 55 years old with glioma. The sample in question was PBMCs, obtained from a glioma patient whose treatment included an IDH1 peptide vaccine. The chain joins TRBV18 to TRBJ2-7; possibly TRBD1 for D (6 bases). CDR3 bases: TGTGCCAGCTCACCGGGACACTCCTACGAGCAGTACTTC. Translation gives CASSPGHSYEQYF.